Below are 21 T cell receptor beta chains sequenced from a single sample in a study of OX40 agonist ivuxolimab in advanced cancers. Repertoires were generated with immunoSEQ multiplex PCR, while TCRdb's copy carries only in-frame clones and drops some. The table shows more than 50,000 clones, with approximately 81% occurring only once. Sequencing was performed on CD4+ or CD8+ T cells sorted from blood, taken in a trial of the OX40 agonist ivuxolimab. The receptors come from an adult with an advanced solid tumor such as melanoma, head and neck, liver or kidney cancer.

The CDR3 protein is CATSRDWGTGTTGELFF. CDR3 DNA: TGTGCCACCAGCAGAGATTGGGGGACAGGGACCACCGGGGAGCTGTTTTTT. The chain couples TRBV15 to TRBJ2-2, with 9 bases fitting TRBD1. Germline values: CDR1 LNHNV, CDR2 YYDKDF (reference sequence). The CDR3 loop spans 17 amino acids. J lost 4 bases, V lost 0 bases, and 6 bases had no gene match.

This clone has a single count. The rearrangement uses TRBV12-5 and TRBJ2-1; D possibly matches TRBD1 or TRBD2 (5 bases each). V dropped 5 bases and J dropped 9 bases, with 14 bases sitting between them. The V gene's germline CDR1 is LGHNT and CDR2 FRNRAP. The CDR3 loop spans 13 amino acids. The CDR3 bases are TGTGCTAGTGGTCGCGAGGGTGGGGGTGAGCAGTTCTTC. It yields the protein CASGREGGGEQFF. Together with reference TRBV12-5 and TRBJ2-1, the CDR3 gives the full variable domain: DARVTQTPRHKVTEMGQEVTMRCQPILGHNTVFWYRQTMMQGLELLAYFRNRAPLDDSGMPKDRFSAEMPDATLATLKIQPSEPRDSAVYFCASGREGGGEQFFGPGTRLTVL.

The rearrangement uses TRBV9 and TRBJ2-1; no firm D call. The CDR3 spans 13 residues. Trimming cost V 4 bases and J 6 bases, with 11 bases left between them. The V gene's germline CDR1 is SGDLS and CDR2 YYNGEE. CDR3 in DNA: TGTGCCAGCAGCCTACCTTTGGGCAATGAGCAGTTCTTC. Protein sequence: CASSLPLGNEQFF.

V usage is TRBV2 and J usage is TRBJ2-5, with a tentative D call TRBD2 (6 bases). V was cut by 2 bases and J by 3 bases, with 13 bases left in between. CDR1 and CDR2 from the germline V gene are SNHLY and FYNNEI. CDR3 length: 15 amino acids. The CDR3 DNA sequence: TGTGCCAGCAGTGAAATGGGGTGGGGGGAAGAGACCCAGTACTTC. Its protein product is CASSEMGWGEETQYF.

The rearrangement joins TRBV5-1 to TRBJ2-3; 7 bases map to TRBD1. The CDR3 is 15 residues long. The V gene's germline CDR1 is SGHRS and CDR2 YFSETQ. The V segment lost 2 bases and the J segment 0 bases; nucleotides outside the gene matches: 3. Here the CDR3 reads CASSLQGSSTDTQYF. CDR3 nucleotides: TGCGCCAGCAGCTTACAGGGGTCTAGCACAGATACGCAGTATTTT.

The V call is TRBV19, the J call TRBJ2-3; TRBD1 or TRBD2 may be the D gene (6 bases each). The CDR3 sequence is 16 residues long. The V gene's germline CDR1 is LNHDA and CDR2 SQIVND (reference sequence). With 5 bases removed from V and 1 base from J, the gap between germline ends came to 16 bases. For the CDR3, the DNA is TGTGCCAGTAGTCTTCAGGGACGGGGGCGCACAGATACGCAGTATTTT. Protein product: CASSLQGRGRTDTQYF.

This chain joins TRBV28 and TRBJ2-1, with D tentatively TRBD1 (5 bases). V lost 3 bases and J lost 5, with 14 bases in between. CDR1 is MDHEN and CDR2 is SYDVKM in the germline V gene. This CDR3 is 15 amino acids long. The CDR3 protein is CASSFLKGINNEQFF. The CDR3 DNA reads TGTGCCAGCAGTTTCCTAAAGGGGATTAACAATGAGCAGTTCTTC.

The chain recombines TRBV19 with TRBJ2-6; a weak D match, TRBD2 (6 bases). This CDR3 is 16 amino acids long. Germline lookup yields CDR1 LNHDA and CDR2 SQIVND (reference sequence). Deletions cut 3 bases from V and 2 bases from J, with 11 bases between. CDR3 loop: CASSIGGIPGANVLTF. The CDR3 DNA is TGTGCCAGTAGTATCGGCGGGATCCCTGGGGCCAACGTCCTGACTTTC.

The chain joins TRBV9 to TRBJ2-6; D may be TRBD2 (6 bases). V gave up 3 bases and J gave up 2 bases, with 9 bases separating them. CDR3 length: 15 residues. CDR1 SGDLS and CDR2 YYNGEE come from the germline V gene. CDR3 nucleotides: TGTGCCAGCAGCGGGAGGGTTACTGGGGCCAACGTCCTGACTTTC. This codes for CASSGRVTGANVLTF.

A note on this clone: Other nucleotide sequences in the sample specify the same CDR3. The genes are TRBV28 and TRBJ1-1; maybe TRBD1 (6 bases). The CDR3 totals 13 residues. Trimming shortened V by 6 bases and J by 1 base, and 9 bases separated the two germline ends. The germline CDR1 and CDR2 sequences are MDHEN and SYDVKM. The CDR3 DNA reads TGTGCCAGCAGCTTACAGGGGAACACTGAAGCTTTCTTT. Its translation: CASSLQGNTEAFF. Complete variable domain (other parts from reference TRBV28 and TRBJ1-1): DVKVTQSSRYLVKRTGEKVFLECVQDMDHENMFWYRQDPGLGLRLIYFSYDVKMKEKGDIPEGYSVSREKKERFSLILESASTNQTSMYLCASSLQGNTEAFFGQGTRLTVV.

The chain combines TRBV7-2 with TRBJ2-7; 10 bases agree with TRBD2. Germline assignment: CDR1 SGHTA and CDR2 FQGNSA. The CDR3 runs 16 residues. The junction had 15 bases not matched to a gene; V was cut back by 6 bases and J by 7 bases. The CDR3 loop is CASSFRPSGGHEEQYF. The CDR3 bases are TGTGCCAGCAGTTTTAGGCCTAGCGGGGGCCACGAAGAGCAGTACTTC.

This clone was seen only once. This sequence joins TRBV7-6 and TRBJ2-6; perhaps TRBD2 as D (5 bases). The ends were cut back, 5 bases at V and 0 bases at J, with 14 bases in the middle. The CDR3 spans 17 residues. Germline lookup yields CDR1 SGHVS and CDR2 FNYEAQ. CDR3: CASSHKPGSSGANVLTF. DNA for the CDR3: TGTGCCAGCAGCCATAAACCGGGAAGCTCTGGGGCCAACGTCCTGACTTTC.

The rearrangement links TRBV6-5 to TRBJ2-1; 7 bases align to TRBD2. Germline V lookup: CDR1 MNHEY, CDR2 SVGAGI. V was pared by 4 bases and J by 3 bases, with 3 bases of the junction left unmatched. The CDR3 spans 14 residues. The CDR3 sequence is CASSLSGGYNEQFF. The CDR3 DNA is TGTGCCAGCAGTTTATCGGGGGGCTACAATGAGCAGTTCTTC.

This clone appeared once. The J gene is TRBJ1-5, the V gene TRBV19; 9 bases match TRBD1. Germline V gene sequence: CDR1 LNHDA, CDR2 SQIVND (reference sequence). This CDR3 is 15 amino acids long. Trimming removed 4 bases from V and 5 bases from J; junction bases left unmatched: 6. The CDR3 loop is CASSRGQGSHQPQHF. In DNA form, the CDR3 reads TGTGCCAGTAGTAGGGGACAGGGTAGTCATCAGCCCCAGCATTTT. The full variable domain, rest sourced from reference TRBV19 and TRBJ1-5, is DGGITQSPKYLFRKEGQNVTLSCEQNLNHDAMYWYRQDPGQGLRLIYYSQIVNDFQKGDIAEGYSVSREKKESFPLTVTSAQKNPTAFYLCASSRGQGSHQPQHFGDGTRLSIL.

This sequence joins TRBV12-5 and TRBJ2-3, with TRBD2 as a possible D gene (5 bases). V lost 5 bases and J lost 5, with 8 bases in between. The CDR3 is made up of 12 amino acids. Germline lookup yields CDR1 LGHNT and CDR2 FRNRAP. CDR3 DNA: TGTGCTAGTGGTACGGGGTTAGATACGCAGTATTTT. Its translation is CASGTGLDTQYF.

Points on this clone: Other DNA sequences of this sample code for an identical CDR3. As DNA, the CDR3 is TGTGCCAGCAGCTTAAGGACAGGGGGTTCCTACGAGCAGTACTTC. Residues: CASSLRTGGSYEQYF. The chain has TRBV7-2 and TRBJ2-7, with 10 bases lining up with TRBD1. Germline V gene data show CDR1 as SGHTA and CDR2 as FQGNSA. The CDR3 sequence is 15 residues long. The J segment lost 1 base and the V segment lost 2 bases, leaving 2 bases of the junction unmatched.

Only one count was recorded for this clone. Other DNA sequences in the same sample also yield this CDR3. The chain combines TRBV28 with TRBJ1-5; tentative D call: TRBD1 (6 bases). This CDR3 has 15 amino acids. Germline V gene sequence: CDR1 MDHEN, CDR2 SYDVKM. The CDR3 reads CASLRWGADNQPQHF. The CDR3 coding sequence is TGTGCTAGCCTTAGATGGGGGGCCGACAATCAGCCCCAGCATTTT.

The rearrangement links TRBV5-4 to TRBJ1-1, with D uncertain. The CDR3 spans 13 residues. Per the germline V gene, CDR1 is SGHNT and CDR2 is YYREEE (reference sequence). Trimming took 0 bases from V and 3 from J, leaving 6 bases between them. CDR3 sequence reads: CASSLGVDTEAFF. Here the CDR3 DNA reads TGTGCCAGCAGCTTGGGAGTGGACACTGAAGCTTTCTTT.

The chain employs TRBV19 and TRBJ2-5; possible D gene TRBD2, 5 bases. Trimming took off 1 base at V and 0 bases at J, with 12 bases between the two ends. The CDR3 is made up of 16 amino acids. Looked up from germline, CDR1 is LNHDA and CDR2 is SQIVND (reference sequence). The CDR3 DNA reads TGTGCCAGTAGTATAGGACTGAGGAGGAACCAAGAGACCCAGTACTTC. It yields the protein CASSIGLRRNQETQYF.

The V gene is TRBV19, the J gene TRBJ1-5, with 9 bases matching TRBD1. With V trimmed by 4 bases and J by 4 bases, 2 bases remained unmatched. The CDR3 extends over 14 amino acids. Germline V gives CDR1 LNHDA, CDR2 SQIVND (reference sequence). The CDR3 DNA reads TGTGCCAGTAGTAGGGACAGGGCAAATCAGCCCCAGCATTTT. It is translated as CASSRDRANQPQHF.

The chain carries TRBV11-2 and TRBJ1-1, with no clear D. The V gene's germline CDR1 is SGHAT and CDR2 FQNNGV. CDR3 length: 14 residues. The V end lost 5 bases, the J end lost 5 bases, and 15 bases lay between the germline ends. Here the CDR3 reads CASSHDGGITEAFF. The CDR3 coding sequence is TGTGCCAGCAGCCACGACGGTGGGATTACTGAAGCTTTCTTT.